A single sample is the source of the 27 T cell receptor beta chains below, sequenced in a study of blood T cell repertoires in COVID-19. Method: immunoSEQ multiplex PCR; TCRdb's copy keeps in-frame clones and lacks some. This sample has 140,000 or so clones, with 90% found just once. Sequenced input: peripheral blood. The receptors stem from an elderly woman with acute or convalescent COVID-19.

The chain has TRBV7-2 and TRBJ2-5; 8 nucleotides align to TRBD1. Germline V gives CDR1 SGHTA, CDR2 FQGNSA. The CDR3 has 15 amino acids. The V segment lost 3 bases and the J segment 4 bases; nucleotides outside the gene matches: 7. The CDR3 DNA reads TGTGCCAGCAGCTTGCGGACAGGGATGGGAGAGACCCAGTACTTC. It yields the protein CASSLRTGMGETQYF.

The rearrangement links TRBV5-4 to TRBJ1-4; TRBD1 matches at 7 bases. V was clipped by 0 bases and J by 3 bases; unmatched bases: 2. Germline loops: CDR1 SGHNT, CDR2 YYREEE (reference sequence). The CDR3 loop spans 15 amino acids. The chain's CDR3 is CASSLEGAANEKLFF. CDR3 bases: TGTGCCAGCAGCTTGGAGGGGGCAGCTAATGAAAAACTGTTTTTT.

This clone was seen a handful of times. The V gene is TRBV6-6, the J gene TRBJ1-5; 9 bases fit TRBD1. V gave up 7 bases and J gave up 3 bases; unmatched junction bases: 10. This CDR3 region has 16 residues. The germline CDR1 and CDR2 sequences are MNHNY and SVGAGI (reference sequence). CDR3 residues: CASTPAGTGNNQPQHF. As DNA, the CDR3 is TGTGCCAGCACACCAGCCGGGACAGGGAACAATCAGCCCCAGCATTTT.

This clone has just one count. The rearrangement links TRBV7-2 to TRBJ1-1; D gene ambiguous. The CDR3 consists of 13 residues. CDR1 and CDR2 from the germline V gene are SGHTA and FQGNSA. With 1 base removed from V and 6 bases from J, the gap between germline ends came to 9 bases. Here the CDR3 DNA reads TGTGCCAGCAGCTTAGTGAGACATGCTGAAGCTTTCTTT. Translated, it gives CASSLVRHAEAFF.

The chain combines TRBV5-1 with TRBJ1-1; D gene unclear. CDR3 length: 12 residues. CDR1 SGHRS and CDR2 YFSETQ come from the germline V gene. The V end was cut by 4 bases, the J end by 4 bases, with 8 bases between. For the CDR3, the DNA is TGCGCCAGCAGCGAGTTCGGCACTGAAGCTTTCTTT. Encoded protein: CASSEFGTEAFF.

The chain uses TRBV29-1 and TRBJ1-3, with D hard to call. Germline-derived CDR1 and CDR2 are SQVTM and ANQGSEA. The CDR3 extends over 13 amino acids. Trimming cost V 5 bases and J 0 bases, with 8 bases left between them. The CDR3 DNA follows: TGCAGCGTTTTTAGCGGCTCTGGAAACACCATATATTTT. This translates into CSVFSGSGNTIYF.

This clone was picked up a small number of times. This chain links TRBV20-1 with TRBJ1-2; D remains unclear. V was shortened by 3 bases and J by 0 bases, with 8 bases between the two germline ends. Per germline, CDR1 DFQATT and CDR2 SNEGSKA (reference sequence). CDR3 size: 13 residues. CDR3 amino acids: CSASQRPNYGYTF. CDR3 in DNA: TGCAGTGCTAGTCAGCGGCCTAACTATGGCTACACCTTC.

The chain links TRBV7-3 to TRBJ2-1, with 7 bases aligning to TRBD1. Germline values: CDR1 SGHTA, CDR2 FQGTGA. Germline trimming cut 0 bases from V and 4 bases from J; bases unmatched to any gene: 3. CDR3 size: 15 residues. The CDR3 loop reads CASSLTRDSYNEQFF. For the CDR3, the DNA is TGTGCCAGCAGCTTAACCCGGGACAGTTACAATGAGCAGTTCTTC.

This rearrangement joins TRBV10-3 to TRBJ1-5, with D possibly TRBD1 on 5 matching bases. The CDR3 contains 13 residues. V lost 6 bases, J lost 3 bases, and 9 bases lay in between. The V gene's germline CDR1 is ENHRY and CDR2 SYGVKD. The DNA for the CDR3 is TGTGCCATCAGAGACAGTTTCAATCAGCCCCAGCATTTT. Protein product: CAIRDSFNQPQHF.

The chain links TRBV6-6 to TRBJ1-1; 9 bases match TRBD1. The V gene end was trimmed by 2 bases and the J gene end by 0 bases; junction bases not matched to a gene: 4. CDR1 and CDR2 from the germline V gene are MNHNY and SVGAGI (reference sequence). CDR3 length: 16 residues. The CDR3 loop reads CASSYPGTGLNTEAFF. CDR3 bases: TGTGCCAGCAGTTACCCAGGGACAGGGCTGAACACTGAAGCTTTCTTT.

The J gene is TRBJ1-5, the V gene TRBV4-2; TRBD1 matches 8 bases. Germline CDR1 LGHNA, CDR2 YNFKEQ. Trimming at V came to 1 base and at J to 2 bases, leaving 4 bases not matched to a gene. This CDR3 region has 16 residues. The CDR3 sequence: CASSQGTGMGNQPQHF. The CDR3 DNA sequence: TGTGCCAGCAGCCAAGGGACAGGGATGGGCAATCAGCCCCAGCATTTT.

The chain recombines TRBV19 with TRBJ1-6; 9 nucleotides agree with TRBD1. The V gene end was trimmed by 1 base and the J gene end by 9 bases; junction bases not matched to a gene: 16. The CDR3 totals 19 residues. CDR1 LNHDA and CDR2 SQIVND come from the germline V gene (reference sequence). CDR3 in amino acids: CASSIGGTGIGSLSSPLHF. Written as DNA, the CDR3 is TGTGCCAGTAGTATAGGCGGGACAGGGATTGGAAGCTTATCTTCACCCCTCCACTTT.

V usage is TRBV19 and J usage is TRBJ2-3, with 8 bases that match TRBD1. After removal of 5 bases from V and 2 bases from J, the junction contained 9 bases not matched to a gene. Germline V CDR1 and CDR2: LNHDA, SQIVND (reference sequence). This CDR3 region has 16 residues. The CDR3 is CASSSRAGGLTDTQYF. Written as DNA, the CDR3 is TGTGCCAGTAGTTCCCGGGCAGGGGGCCTCACAGATACGCAGTATTTT.

The CDR3 DNA sequence: TGTGCCAGCAGTGAAACAGGACAGGGTGTAGCTTTCTTT. It encodes CASSETGQGVAFF. The V gene is TRBV6-1, the J gene TRBJ1-1, with 8 nucleotides matching TRBD1. The CDR3 has 13 residues. The trim removed 2 bases at V and 10 bases at J, leaving 6 bases unmatched. Per germline, CDR1 MNHNS and CDR2 SASEGT.

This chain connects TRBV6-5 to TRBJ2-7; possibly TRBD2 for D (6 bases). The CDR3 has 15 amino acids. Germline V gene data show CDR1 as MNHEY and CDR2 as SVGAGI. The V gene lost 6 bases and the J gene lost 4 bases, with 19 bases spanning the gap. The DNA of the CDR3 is TGTGCCAGCAGAACCCCGGCAGGCGGGATTTACGAGCAGTACTTC. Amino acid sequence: CASRTPAGGIYEQYF.

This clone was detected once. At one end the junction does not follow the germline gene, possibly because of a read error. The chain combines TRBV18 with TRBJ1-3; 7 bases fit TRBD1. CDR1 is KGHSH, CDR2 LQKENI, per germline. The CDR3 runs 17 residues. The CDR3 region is CANSPGGLLLSGNTIYF. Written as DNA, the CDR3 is TGTGCCAACTCACCAGGGGGACTGCTGCTCTCTGGAAACACCATATATTTT.

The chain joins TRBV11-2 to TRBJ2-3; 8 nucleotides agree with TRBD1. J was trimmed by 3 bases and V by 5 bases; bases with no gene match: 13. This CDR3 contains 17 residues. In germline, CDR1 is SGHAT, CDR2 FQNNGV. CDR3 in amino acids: CASSAALTGVATDTQYF. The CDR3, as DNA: TGTGCCAGCAGCGCAGCCTTGACAGGGGTTGCGACAGATACGCAGTATTTT.

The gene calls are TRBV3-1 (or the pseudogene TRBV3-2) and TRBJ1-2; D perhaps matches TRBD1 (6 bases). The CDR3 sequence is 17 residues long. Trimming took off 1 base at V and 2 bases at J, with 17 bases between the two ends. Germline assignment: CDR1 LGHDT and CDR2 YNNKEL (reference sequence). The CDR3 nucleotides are TGTGCCAGCAGCCAAGTGGGGGCGCAAATACTCAACTATGGCTACACCTTC. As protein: CASSQVGAQILNYGYTF.

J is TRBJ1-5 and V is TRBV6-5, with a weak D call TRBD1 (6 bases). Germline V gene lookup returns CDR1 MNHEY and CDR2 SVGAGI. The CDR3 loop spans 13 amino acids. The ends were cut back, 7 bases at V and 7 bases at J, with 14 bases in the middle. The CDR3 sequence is CASTTGLGQPQHF. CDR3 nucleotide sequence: TGTGCCAGCACTACAGGGTTGGGGCAGCCCCAGCATTTT.

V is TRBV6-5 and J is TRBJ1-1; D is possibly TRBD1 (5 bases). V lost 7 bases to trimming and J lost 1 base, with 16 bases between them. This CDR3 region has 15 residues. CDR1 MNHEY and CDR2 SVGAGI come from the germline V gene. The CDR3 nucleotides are TGTGCCAGCATTCCCTTTCAAGGGGAGAACACTGAAGCTTTCTTT. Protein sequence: CASIPFQGENTEAFF.

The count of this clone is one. In nucleotides, the CDR3 is TGTGCCAGCAGTCCCCCGACTAGCTTGAACGAGCAGTACTTC. Its translation: CASSPPTSLNEQYF. V gene TRBV6-5 combines with J gene TRBJ2-7; 7 bases are shared with TRBD2. Per germline, CDR1 MNHEY and CDR2 SVGAGI. CDR3 size: 14 residues. After removal of 5 bases from V and 5 bases from J, the junction contained 9 bases not matched to a gene.

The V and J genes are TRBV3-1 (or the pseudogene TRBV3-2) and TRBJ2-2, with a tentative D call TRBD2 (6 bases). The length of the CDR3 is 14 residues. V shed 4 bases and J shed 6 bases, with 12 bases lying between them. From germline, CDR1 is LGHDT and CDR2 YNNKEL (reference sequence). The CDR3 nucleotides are TGTGCCAGCAGCCGAGCTGGAGGGGCCGGGGAGCTGTTTTTT. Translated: CASSRAGGAGELFF.

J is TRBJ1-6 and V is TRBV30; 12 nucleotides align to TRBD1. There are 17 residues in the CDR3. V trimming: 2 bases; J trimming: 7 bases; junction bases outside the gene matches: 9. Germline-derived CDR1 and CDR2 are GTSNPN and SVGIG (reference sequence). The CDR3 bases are TGTGCCTGGAGTAACCGGGACAGGGGGCGTCGGAATTCACCCCTCCACTTT. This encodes CAWSNRDRGRRNSPLHF.

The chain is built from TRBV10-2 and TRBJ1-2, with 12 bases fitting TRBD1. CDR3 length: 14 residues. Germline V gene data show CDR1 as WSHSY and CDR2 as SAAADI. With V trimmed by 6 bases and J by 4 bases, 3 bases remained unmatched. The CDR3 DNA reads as TGCGCCAGCAGGCGGGACAGGGGGCCCTATGGCTACACCTTC. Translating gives CASRRDRGPYGYTF.

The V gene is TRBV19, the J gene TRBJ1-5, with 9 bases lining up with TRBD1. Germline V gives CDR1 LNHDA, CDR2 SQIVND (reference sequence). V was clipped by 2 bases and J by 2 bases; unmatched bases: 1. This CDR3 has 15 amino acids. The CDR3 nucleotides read TGTGCCAGTAGTATAAGGACAGGGGGCAATCAGCCCCAGCATTTT. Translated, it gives CASSIRTGGNQPQHF.

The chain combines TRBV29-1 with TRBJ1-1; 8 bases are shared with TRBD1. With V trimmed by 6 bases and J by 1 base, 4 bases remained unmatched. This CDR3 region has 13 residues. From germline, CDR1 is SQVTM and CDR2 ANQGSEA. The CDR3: CSVQGVRNTEAFF. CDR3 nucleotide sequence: TGCAGCGTACAGGGGGTTCGGAACACTGAAGCTTTCTTT.

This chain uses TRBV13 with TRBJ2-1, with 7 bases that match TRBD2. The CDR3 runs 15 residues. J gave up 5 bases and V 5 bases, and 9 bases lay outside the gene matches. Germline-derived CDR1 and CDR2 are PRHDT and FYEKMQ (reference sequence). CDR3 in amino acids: CASSQIAGHNNEQFF. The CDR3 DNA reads TGTGCCAGCAGCCAAATAGCGGGTCATAACAATGAGCAGTTCTTC. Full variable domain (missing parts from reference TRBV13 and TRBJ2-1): AAGVIQSPRHLIKEKRETATLKCYPIPRHDTVYWYQQGPGQDPQFLISFYEKMQSDKGSIPDRFSAQQFSDYHSELNMSSLELGDSALYFCASSQIAGHNNEQFFGPGTRLTVL.